This T cell receptor beta chain was recorded in a study of cytomegalovirus exposure and HLA in healthy donors (dated by TCRdb to 2017 to 2019). About the full investigation: An earlier analysis of 587 of the donors reported about 300 Gb of sequence data and some 110 million unique TCR beta sequences obtained from about 200 million T cells. Four or five DR-DQ haplotypes were handled as single units for association and clustering because linkage in the cohort was strong. All discovery cohort repertoires had been generated on a single sequencing platform. The study profiled the T cell repertoires of 500 to 800 subjects by immunosequencing and related them to cytomegalovirus serostatus. A later analysis re-examined previously published TCR beta repertoires from several hundred donors and added high-resolution HLA genotyping to investigate patterns of TCR occurrence. Across approximately 420 genotyped donors of the cohort, an average of approximately 240,000 unique TCR beta nucleotide sequences per donor were sequenced, and roughly 18% of those sequences were non-productive. Class I and class II HLA loci were covered by the typing at four-digit resolution. Of the roughly 390 genotyped donors, around 81% fell in the genetic ancestry cluster associated with self-reported Caucasian donors. To predict cytomegalovirus infection status, the study combined high-throughput TCR immunosequencing, statistical association of individual TCRs with disease status, and machine learning. In a later genetic analysis, genome-wide SNP genotypes for 398 of the 666 donors were used, and that subset was treated as a discovery cohort. An early release covering around 630 HLA-typed donors comprised about 310 gigabases of sequencing data and 65 million to 100 million unique TCR sequences. In the later analysis, no new phenotypic data were used to find candidate immune exposures; instead, reliance was placed on TCR beta sequences and their occurrence across donors. In addition to the first cohort of several hundred subjects, a separate validation cohort of 120 different subjects was used. An earlier analysis of some 600 of the donors applied high-throughput TCR beta sequencing to assess whether each TCR beta V gene segment acted as functional or pseudogenic. Donor age, sex, ethnicity and CMV serostatus were collected together with the repertoire data. The number of typed donors differed by locus: about 620-630 for A, B, C, DRB1 and DQB1; some 500 for DQA1; approximately 610 for DPA1; and around 450 for DPB1. The study aimed to test whether signatures of past pathogen exposure could be identified by cataloging public T cell receptors. What the authors observed across the whole study: The sequencing pipeline was judged likely to have produced a cluster of highly shared sequence variants as a technical artifact. Some IMGT-functional V segments, including TRBV6-2 and TRBV6-3, could not be told apart with the 87-base-pair reads, so those segments were excluded. A later analysis reported that several top co-occurrence clusters appeared linked to parvovirus B19, influenza, CMV and Epstein-Barr virus. In an earlier analysis of 500 to 650 of the donors, most TCR beta V segments appeared in productive rearrangements about 87% or about 30% of the time, broadly matching IMGT annotations. Because HLA typing was missing for some donors at each locus, association tests included only the typed subset. The authors suggested that the approach could potentially be extended to other disease states and immunological phenotypes. Assigning TCR associations to individual alleles was difficult when HLA alleles, especially DR and DQ, strongly co-occurred. Correlated functional status among segregating V segments might reflect linkage disequilibrium, but an unknown experimental factor could not be ruled out. A later analysis found that HLA-associated TCR beta chains were more clonally expanded and had lower generation probabilities than equally common non-associated chains. The study gave a list of about 160 TCR beta chains associated with cytomegalovirus. The classifier was reported to diagnose cytomegalovirus status with high specificity and sensitivity in both the original and validation cohorts. A further reported finding was that TCR beta sequences accurately predicted the HLA-A and HLA-B alleles for most subjects in the first cohort. Most TCR sequences were observed very rarely across donors, whereas some public TCRs were present in many individuals. A later genetic analysis associated a missense DCLRE1C variant with V-gene and J-gene trimming of TCR beta chains, and an independent cohort replicated the association. A later analysis associated 15,000 or so TCR beta sequences with specific HLA alleles at a false discovery rate of 0.05. In a later analysis, the rate of TCR association differed among HLA loci, with DRB1 alleles having the most associated TCRs and HLA-C alleles having the fewest. In a later genetic analysis, fewer N-insertions in productive TCRs were reported among donors in an Asian-associated ancestry cluster than the approximately 630-donor mean. In this cohort, only TCR beta chains were sequenced, and detectable features were limited by the absence of alpha or paired-chain data. CMV serostatus was the only immune exposure information available for the cohort. A later analysis found that most CMV-associated TCR beta chains appeared HLA-restricted, with HLA associations seemingly driven largely by CMV exposure. Because counts were too low, some 16 rarely observed V segments, including chromosome 9 orphons, were excluded from the earlier analysis of some 590 of the donors. The presence/absence analyses assumed that sequencing depth was roughly uniform across donors, and that assumption may not be true. A few of the identified cytomegalovirus-associated TCR beta chains were confirmed in vitro to be specific for cytomegalovirus antigens.

The cohort comprised 550 to 700 healthy bone marrow donors. Cohort members were all nominally healthy when sampled, although unrecorded immune exposures were likely present. The donor was CMV seropositive and belonged to the group of 250 to 300 seropositive cohort members. A peripheral blood sample was collected from each donor, and TCR beta sequencing was performed on peripheral blood mononuclear cells. The Qiagen DNeasy Blood Extraction Kit was used to extract genomic DNA from the blood cell samples. The library came from the immunoSEQ multiplex PCR assay. For the multiplex PCR, a mixture combining 60 forward primers for TCR Vbeta segments and 13 reverse primers for TCR Jbeta segments was used. A multiplex PCR assay on genomic DNA amplified the CDR3 region of rearranged TCR beta genes. Amplified TCR beta libraries were sequenced as 87-base-pair reads on the Illumina HiSeq System. The study's processing was this. Across the 500 to 750 repertoires, a later analysis counted tens of millions of unique TCR beta chains, around 11 million of which were shared by at least two donors. Raw reads were error-corrected and collapsed into unique sequences by a nearest-neighbor algorithm in which closely related sequences were merged to remove PCR and sequencing errors. V, D and J gene segments were assigned by aligning CDR3 sequences to IMGT reference sequences. For a sequence to be retained, a match of at least six nucleotides to both a V gene segment and a J gene segment was required. A rearrangement was called productive if the CDR3 had no stop codons and remained in frame with V and J, and every other rearrangement was called non-productive. Following IMGT convention, CDR3 was defined as the stretch from the second conserved V-encoded cysteine to the conserved J-encoded phenylalanine. The earlier analysis of 500 to 650 of the donors excluded any sequence lacking an unambiguous match to a single V gene segment. In an earlier analysis of 587 of the donors, V segments were called functional above 56.7% productive rearrangements and were called segregating when the between-donor standard deviation exceeded 5%. To diagnose cytomegalovirus status from the catalog of TCR beta chain sequences, a statistical classification framework was built. V and J gene assignment, in a later analysis, came from comparing TCR nucleotide sequences with IMGT/GENE-DB human TR gene sequences. The TCRdist pipeline was used in a later analysis to assign CDR3 sequences and most-parsimonious VDJ recombination scenarios. In a later analysis, every TCR beta chain was defined by the combination of its CDR3 amino acid sequence and its V-gene family, and reads without a unique V-gene family were dropped. In a later analysis, 500 to 650 highly shared, low-generation-probability nucleotide sequences were removed to address suspected cross-contamination and a sequencing artifact. A later analysis calculated a clonal expansion index for each public chain from normalized within-repertoire ranks of inferred template counts. Generation probabilities in a later analysis came from a VDJ recombination model fitted to out-of-frame rearrangements, and those results were checked against IGoR. In a later analysis, TCR-TCR, TCR-HLA and TCR-CMV co-occurrence was scored with hypergeometric tests, and a repertoire-size bias correction was applied to TCR pairs. In a later analysis, false discovery rates were estimated by permuting HLA or CMV assignments 20 times. In a later analysis, co-occurring TCRs were grouped using DBSCAN, with TCRdist sequence similarity added in when clustering inside HLA-allele-positive subsets. Repertoires with fewer than 30,000 or more than 120,000 public chains, plus five repertoires with anomalous nucleotide sharing, were excluded from co-occurrence clustering. The table comes from immuneACCESS by way of TCRdb, which keeps in-frame sequences with V and J called. Part of the clones is missing from these tables; in studies checked, under half for an unresolved V gene and the rest for unknown reasons. The DNA gave D and trimming, while V, J and clone size come from that table. The sample profile shows roughly 80,000 clones; approximately 61% of them were found once. Jointly, the top ten make up around 6.9% of the sample.

This clone was seen only a few times. Its specific antigen is unknown. No per-base quality is available; no much larger clone lies one base away. Taken from the germline V gene, the CDR1 and CDR2 loops are LGHNA and YNFKEQ. V lost 1 base and J lost 10 bases, and the count of bases not matched to a germline gene is 6. From cysteine to phenylalanine, the CDR3 is 15 amino acids long. Left in the record is the CDR3 DNA by itself, 45 bases read in frame from the first base. The receptor was isolated from a woman in her forties or fifties in good health and CMV-seropositive. Rearrangement joined TRBV4-2 to TRBJ1-6, with 8 central nucleotides matching TRBD1. Sequencing was carried out using PBMCs. DNA sequence: TGTGCCAGCAGCCAAGGGACAGGGTTACTCTCACCCCTCCACTTT. Translated, it reads CASSQGTGLLSPLHF.